This T cell receptor (beta chain) was observed in a study of response to subunit inactivated influenza vaccine. Ten or more counts support this clonotype. This CDR3 is built from 17 residues. Deletions cut 4 bases from V and 1 base from J, with 20 bases between. Germline CDR1 and CDR2: MGHRA and YSYEKL. TCRdb re-analysed the RT-PCR reads in MiXCR, keeping a single row per CDR3 protein. This sample yields some 570,000 distinct CDR3 sequences, of which approximately 10% are seen a single time; 8% to 13% belongs to the top ten. These data were also reused for a study on T cells expressing NK-cell markers. That paper states: UMIs accompanied the 5'RACE template switching by which TCR beta cDNA was made. Seropositivity for HCMV was found in most of the eight sequenced donors, with one seronegative. What restricted sorting to alpha-beta TCR T cells in several experiments was an anti-gamma-delta TCR antibody. Specificity for HCMV among expanded NKG2C+ T cell clones was not established.

The rearrangement links TRBV4-1 to TRBJ2-7; TRBD1 is a possible D gene (6 bases). The sequence was obtained from a man aged 50 to 59 who received an inactivated influenza vaccine. This specimen was PBMCs from blood, taken on the day of vaccination. For the CDR3, the DNA is TGCGCCAGCAGCCGATACGGCCCGGACAGCCCTTCCTACGAGCAGTACTTC. It is translated as CASSRYGPDSPSYEQYF.